The clone carrying this TCR beta chain was seen only a few times. Its antigen is as yet unknown. Noted time point: persistent/refractory GD, antithyroid drugs over 5 years with positive TRAb. The authors made the TCR library using RNA they extracted from PBMCs. The CDR3 runs to 17 residues. Per the germline V gene, CDR1 is LGHDT and CDR2 is YNNKEL (reference sequence). V was pared by 2 bases and J by 7 bases, with 13 bases of the junction left unmatched. This sample stems from a study of regulatory T cells in long-lasting Graves disease. Study-level results: Newly diagnosed disease favored TRBV20-1 and TRBJ2-1 over persistent disease.

Investigators prepared the TCR beta libraries by applying iRepertoire HTBI primers and Arm-PCR of CDR3 regions. Original methodology: Identified across the samples were some 67 TRBV segments and approximately 14 TRBJ segments. TCRdb redid the calling of the multiplex PCR reads with MiXCR, one entry per CDR3 protein. Here the V and J calls rest on TCRdb's processing, not on the authors' analysis. The repertoire includes roughly 450,000 distinct CDR3 sequences, more than 20% of them detected once, and under 9% sits in the top ten. The sample was peripheral blood mononuclear cells (PBMCs), taken when the disease was refractory, from a patient treated with antithyroid drugs. This TCR was sampled from a female donor with Graves disease. This chain joins TRBV3-1 and TRBJ2-2; 7 bases are shared with TRBD1. CDR3 sequence (DNA): TGTGCCAGCAGCCAAATCCGGGACAGTGCGTTGGGCGGGGAGCTGTTTTTT. Translated, it gives CASSQIRDSALGGELFF.